The next 9 T cell receptor beta chains were all read from a single sample in a study of blood T cell repertoires in COVID-19. The data were produced by immunoSEQ multiplex PCR, yet TCRdb's version contains in-frame clones alone and is incomplete. The data hold 200,000 to 250,000 clones, with 86% observed a single time. Source material: peripheral blood. These receptors all come from a man aged 30 to 39 who had recovered from COVID-19.

CDR3 nucleotide sequence: TGTGCCAGCAGCCAAGAGGCAGGGCAAGGCTACACCTTC. Its translation: CASSQEAGQGYTF. The chain couples TRBV3-1 (or the pseudogene TRBV3-2) to TRBJ1-2; D may be TRBD1 (5 bases). The ends were cut back, 0 bases at V and 8 bases at J, with 10 bases in the middle. Germline CDR1 and CDR2: LGHDT and YNNKEL (reference sequence). This CDR3 comprises 13 residues.

V gene TRBV6-2 or TRBV6-3 combines with J gene TRBJ2-7; TRBD2 matches 9 bases. This CDR3 comprises 16 residues. V trimming: 5 bases; J trimming: 2 bases; junction bases outside the gene matches: 10. CDR1 and CDR2 from the germline V gene are MNHEY and SVGEGT. CDR3 DNA: TGTGCCAGCAGTCAGAGACCCCTAGCGGGGACCTACGAGCAGTACTTC. Translating gives CASSQRPLAGTYEQYF.

The chain couples TRBV7-9 to TRBJ2-3; 14 bases line up with TRBD2. The junction had 9 bases not matched to a gene; V was cut back by 5 bases and J by 8 bases. The CDR3 sequence is 16 residues long. Germline V CDR1 and CDR2: SEHNR, FQNEAQ (reference sequence). This CDR3 is CASSTWTSGGPSTQYF. DNA of the CDR3: TGTGCCAGCAGCACATGGACTAGCGGGGGGCCTTCTACGCAGTATTTT.

This sequence joins TRBV7-9 and TRBJ2-1; 13 positions agree with TRBD2. The trim removed 6 bases at V and 8 bases at J, leaving 10 bases unmatched. CDR1 SEHNR and CDR2 FQNEAQ come from the germline V gene (reference sequence). The CDR3 runs to 16 residues. The CDR3 spells CASRHPTSGRKDEQFF. CDR3 nucleotides: TGTGCCAGCAGGCACCCGACTAGCGGGAGGAAGGATGAGCAGTTCTTC.

The chain couples TRBV4-1 to TRBJ2-1, with 7 bases matching TRBD2. V lost 0 bases to trimming and J lost 1 base; unmatched junction nucleotides: 9. The V gene's germline CDR1 is MGHRA and CDR2 YSYEKL. This CDR3 is built from 18 residues. CDR3 in amino acids: CASSQEMRLAASYNEQFF. In nucleotides, the CDR3 is TGCGCCAGCAGCCAAGAAATGCGGCTAGCGGCGTCCTACAATGAGCAGTTCTTC.

The chain uses TRBV11-2 and TRBJ2-3; D may be TRBD1 (6 bases). The CDR3 spans 15 residues. From germline, CDR1 is SGHAT and CDR2 FQNNGV. With 1 base removed from V and 2 bases from J, the gap between germline ends came to 10 bases. The CDR3 loop is CASSLAGVFTDTQYF. The CDR3 DNA reads as TGTGCCAGCAGCTTAGCAGGGGTCTTCACAGATACGCAGTATTTT.

This chain joins TRBV3-1 (or the pseudogene TRBV3-2) and TRBJ1-5; D gene unclear. This CDR3 has 13 amino acids. The germline V gene encodes CDR1 LGHDT and CDR2 YNNKEL (reference sequence). The V gene lost 0 bases and the J gene lost 9 bases, with 9 bases spanning the gap. The CDR3 here is CASSQEISWPQHF. CDR3 DNA sequence: TGTGCCAGCAGCCAAGAAATTTCTTGGCCCCAGCATTTT.

This chain uses TRBV5-6 with TRBJ1-2; D call uncertain. The CDR3 runs 14 residues. Germline CDR1 is SGHDT and CDR2 is YYEEEE. V dropped 0 bases and J dropped 7 bases, with 13 bases sitting between them. The CDR3 sequence is CASSLDLGSVGYTF. In nucleotides, the CDR3 is TGTGCCAGCAGCTTGGATCTGGGGAGTGTTGGCTACACCTTC.

V usage is TRBV6-6 and J usage is TRBJ2-3; TRBD1 agrees at 7 bases. V dropped 6 bases and J dropped 4; count of bases not matched to a gene: 10. The CDR3 has 15 residues. Germline V lookup: CDR1 MNHNY, CDR2 SVGAGI (reference sequence). Here the CDR3 reads CASRRQGIVSDTQYF. The CDR3 DNA reads as TGTGCCAGCAGACGACAGGGTATAGTTTCAGATACGCAGTATTTT.